These 10 T cell receptor beta chains share one sample of origin, sequenced in a study of T cells after yellow fever vaccination (dated by TCRdb to between 2018 and 2021). The treatment or condition tag for this specimen amounts to: live attenuated yellow fever vaccine strain. Library preparation employed 5' RACE. Sequencing instrument: Illumina NovaSeq 6000. The public reads were reanalyzed by TCRdb: fastp trimming at Q25, MiXCR alignment, in-frame beta chains only. Each entry merges the rows of one CDR3 protein and shows their most common DNA and genes. Across this sample there are some 350,000 distinct CDR3 sequences, with about 4% seen only once. Roughly 24% of the sample is taken by the ten largest. Here the sequenced sample was PBMCs, taken 5 days after the yellow fever booster vaccination. The origin of the receptors is a man between 18 and 29 years old who received the YFV17D yellow fever vaccine.

There are a few counts of this clonotype. J is TRBJ2-1 and V is TRBV4-2; 8 bases are a match to TRBD1. With V trimmed by 3 bases and J by 2 bases, 3 bases remained unmatched. This CDR3 is built from 15 residues. The germline V gene encodes CDR1 LGHNA and CDR2 YNFKEQ. The chain's CDR3 is CASSHKQGAYNEQFF. The CDR3 DNA reads as TGTGCCAGCAGCCATAAACAGGGGGCCTACAATGAGCAGTTCTTC.

The chain combines TRBV25-1 with TRBJ1-1; TRBD1 might be the D (5 bases). The germline V gene encodes CDR1 MGHDK and CDR2 SYGVNS. There are 17 residues in the CDR3. V gave up 2 bases and J gave up 0 bases, with 16 bases separating them. The CDR3 reads CASSELGTQGLNTEAFF. Written as DNA, the CDR3 is TGTGCCAGCAGTGAACTTGGGACGCAAGGACTGAACACTGAAGCTTTCTTT.

This clonotype has only a few counts. CDR3 sequence: CSVGLAGAGETQYF. CDR3 DNA: TGCAGCGTGGGACTAGCGGGGGCTGGAGAGACCCAGTACTTC. The chain recombines TRBV29-1 with TRBJ2-5, with TRBD2 matching over 14 bases. The germline V gene encodes CDR1 SQVTM and CDR2 ANQGSEA. CDR3 length: 14 residues. V lost 6 bases and J lost 4; bases outside the gene matches: 4.

The table lists this clonotype with a few counts. The chain recombines TRBV19 with TRBJ1-2, with D uncertain. Per germline, CDR1 LNHDA and CDR2 SQIVND (reference sequence). The CDR3 loop spans 13 amino acids. Trimming took off 3 bases at V and 4 bases at J, with 9 bases between the two ends. The CDR3 sequence is CASSIERTYGYTF. The CDR3 bases are TGTGCCAGTAGTATTGAACGGACCTATGGCTACACCTTC.

The J gene is TRBJ2-5, the V gene TRBV27, with D possibly being TRBD2 (6 bases). Germline values: CDR1 MNHEY, CDR2 SMNVEV (reference sequence). Trimming removed 6 bases from V and 5 bases from J, with 16 bases in between. This CDR3 has 14 residues. The CDR3 loop is CASRVDLATETQYF. The CDR3 DNA reads as TGTGCCAGCAGAGTGGATCTAGCGACTGAGACCCAGTACTTC.

This clonotype has ten or more counts. The chain couples TRBV6-2 or TRBV6-3 to TRBJ1-2; 9 bases are shared with TRBD1. CDR1 MNHEY and CDR2 SVGEGT come from the germline V gene. The CDR3 is 16 amino acids. Trimming removed 5 bases from V and 8 bases from J; junction bases left unmatched: 15. The CDR3 DNA sequence: TGTGCCAGCAGTCGGGATCCCGGGACAGGGTCGAGCGGCTACACCTTC. Protein product: CASSRDPGTGSSGYTF.

In this sample, this clonotype turned up many times. The chain carries TRBV7-9 and TRBJ1-1; no firm D call. V lost 3 bases to trimming and J lost 1 base, with 9 bases between them. Germline loops: CDR1 SEHNR, CDR2 FQNEAQ (reference sequence). The CDR3 runs 14 residues. The CDR3 DNA reads as TGTGCCAGCAGCTTCCCCACCTCGAACACTGAAGCTTTCTTT. Amino acid sequence: CASSFPTSNTEAFF.

V and J are TRBV21-1 and TRBJ1-6. TRBV21-1 is marked as a pseudogene. There are 14 residues in the CDR3. The CDR3 DNA sequence: TGTGCCAGCAGCCGTCGGAGGGGCAATTCACCCCTCCACTTT. As protein: CASSRRRGNSPLHF.

This clonotype was seen a handful of times. The rearrangement uses TRBV7-6 and TRBJ1-3; 7 bases map to TRBD1. The CDR3 contains 15 residues. Germline V CDR1 and CDR2: SGHVS, FNYEAQ. V trimming: 5 bases; J trimming: 0 bases; junction bases outside the gene matches: 4. CDR3 DNA sequence: TGTGCCAGCAGCCCGGGACAGCCCTCTGGAAACACCATATATTTT. Its protein product is CASSPGQPSGNTIYF.

This clonotype has just a few counts. The V gene is TRBV4-1, the J gene TRBJ1-1; no clear D gene. Germline CDR1 MGHRA, CDR2 YSYEKL. The CDR3 runs 16 residues. Deletions cut 3 bases from V and 0 bases from J, with 14 bases between. The CDR3 sequence: CASSQPKGAVNTEAFF. CDR3 DNA: TGCGCCAGCAGCCAGCCGAAGGGAGCAGTGAACACTGAAGCTTTCTTT.